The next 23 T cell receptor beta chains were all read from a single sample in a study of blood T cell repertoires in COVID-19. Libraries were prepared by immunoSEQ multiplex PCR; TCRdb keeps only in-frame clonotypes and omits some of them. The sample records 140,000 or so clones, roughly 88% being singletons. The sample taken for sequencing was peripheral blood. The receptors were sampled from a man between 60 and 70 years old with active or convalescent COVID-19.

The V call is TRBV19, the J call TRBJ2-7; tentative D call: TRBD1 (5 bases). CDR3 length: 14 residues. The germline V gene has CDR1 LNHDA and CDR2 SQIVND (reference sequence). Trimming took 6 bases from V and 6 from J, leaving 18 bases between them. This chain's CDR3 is CASSPRQGLREQYF. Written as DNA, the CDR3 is TGTGCCAGTAGCCCTCGTCAGGGTTTGCGCGAGCAGTACTTC.

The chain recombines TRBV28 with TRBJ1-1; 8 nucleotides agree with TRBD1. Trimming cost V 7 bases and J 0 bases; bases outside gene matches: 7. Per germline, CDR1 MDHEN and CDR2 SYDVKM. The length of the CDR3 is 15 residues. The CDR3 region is CASISGQGMNTEAFF. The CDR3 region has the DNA TGTGCCAGCATCAGCGGACAGGGAATGAACACTGAAGCTTTCTTT. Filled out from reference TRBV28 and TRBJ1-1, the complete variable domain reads DVKVTQSSRYLVKRTGEKVFLECVQDMDHENMFWYRQDPGLGLRLIYFSYDVKMKEKGDIPEGYSVSREKKERFSLILESASTNQTSMYLCASISGQGMNTEAFFGQGTRLTVV.

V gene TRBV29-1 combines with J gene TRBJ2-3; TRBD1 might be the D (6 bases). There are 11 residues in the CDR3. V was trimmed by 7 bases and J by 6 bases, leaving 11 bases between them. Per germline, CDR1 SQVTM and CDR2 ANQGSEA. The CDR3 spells CSAEQGDTQYF. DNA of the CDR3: TGCAGCGCCGAGCAGGGGGATACGCAGTATTTT.

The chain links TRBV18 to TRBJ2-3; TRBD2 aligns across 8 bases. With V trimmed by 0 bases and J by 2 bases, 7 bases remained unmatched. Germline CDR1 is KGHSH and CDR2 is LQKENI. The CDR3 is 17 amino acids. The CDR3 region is CASSPPVTSGFTDTQYF. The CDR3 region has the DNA TGTGCCAGCTCACCACCGGTTACTAGCGGATTCACAGATACGCAGTATTTT. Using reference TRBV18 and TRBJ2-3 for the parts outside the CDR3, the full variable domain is NAGVMQNPRHLVRRRGQEARLRCSPMKGHSHVYWYRQLPEEGLKFMVYLQKENIIDESGMPKERFSAEFPKEGPSILRIQQVVRGDSAAYFCASSPPVTSGFTDTQYFGPGTRLTVL.

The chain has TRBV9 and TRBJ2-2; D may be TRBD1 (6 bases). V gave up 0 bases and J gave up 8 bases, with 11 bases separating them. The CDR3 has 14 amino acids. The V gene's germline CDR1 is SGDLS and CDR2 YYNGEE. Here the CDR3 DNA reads TGTGCCAGCAGCGTAGAGGCAGGGGCAGGGGAGCTGTTTTTT. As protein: CASSVEAGAGELFF.

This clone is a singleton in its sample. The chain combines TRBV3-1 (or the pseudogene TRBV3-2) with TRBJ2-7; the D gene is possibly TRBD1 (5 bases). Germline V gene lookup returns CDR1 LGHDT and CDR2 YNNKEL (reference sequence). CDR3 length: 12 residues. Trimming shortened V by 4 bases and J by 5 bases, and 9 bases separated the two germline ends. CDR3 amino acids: CASSPQGHEQYF. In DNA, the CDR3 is TGTGCCAGCAGCCCGCAGGGTCACGAGCAGTACTTC.

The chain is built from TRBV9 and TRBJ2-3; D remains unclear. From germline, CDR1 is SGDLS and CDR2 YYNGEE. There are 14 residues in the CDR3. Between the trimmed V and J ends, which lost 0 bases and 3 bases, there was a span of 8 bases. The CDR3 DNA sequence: TGTGCCAGCAGCGTAGCCTCACGGACAGATACGCAGTATTTT. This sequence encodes CASSVASRTDTQYF.

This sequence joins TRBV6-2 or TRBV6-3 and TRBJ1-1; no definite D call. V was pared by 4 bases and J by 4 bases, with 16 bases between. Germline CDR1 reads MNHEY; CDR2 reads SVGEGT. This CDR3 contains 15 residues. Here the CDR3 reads CASSSAGPDGTEAFF. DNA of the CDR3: TGTGCCAGCAGTTCCGCGGGCCCTGATGGCACTGAAGCTTTCTTT.

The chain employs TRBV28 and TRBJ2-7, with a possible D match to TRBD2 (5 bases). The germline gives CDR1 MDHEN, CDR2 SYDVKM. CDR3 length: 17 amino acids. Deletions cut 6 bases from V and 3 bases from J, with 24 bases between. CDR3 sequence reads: CASSSLTLGPRGYEQYF. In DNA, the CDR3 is TGTGCCAGCAGCTCTCTTACGTTGGGTCCTCGGGGCTACGAGCAGTACTTC.

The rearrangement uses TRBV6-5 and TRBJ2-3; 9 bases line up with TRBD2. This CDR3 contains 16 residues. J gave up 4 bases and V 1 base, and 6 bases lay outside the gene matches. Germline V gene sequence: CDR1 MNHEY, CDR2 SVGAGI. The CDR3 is CASSYWGGRGSDTQYF. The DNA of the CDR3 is TGTGCCAGCAGTTACTGGGGCGGGAGGGGGTCAGATACGCAGTATTTT.

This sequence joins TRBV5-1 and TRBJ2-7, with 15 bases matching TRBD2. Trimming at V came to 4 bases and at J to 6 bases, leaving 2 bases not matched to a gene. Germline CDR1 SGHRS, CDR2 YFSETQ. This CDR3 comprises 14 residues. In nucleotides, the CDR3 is TGCGCCAGCAGCCAGGGACTAGCGGGAGGCGAGCAGTACTTC. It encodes CASSQGLAGGEQYF.

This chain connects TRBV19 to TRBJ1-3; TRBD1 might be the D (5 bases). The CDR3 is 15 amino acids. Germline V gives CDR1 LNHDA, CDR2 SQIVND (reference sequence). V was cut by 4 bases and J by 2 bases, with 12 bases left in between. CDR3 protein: CASSTTVAAGNTIYF. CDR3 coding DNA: TGTGCCAGTAGTACGACAGTGGCGGCTGGAAACACCATATATTTT. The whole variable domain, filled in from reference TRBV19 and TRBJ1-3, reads DGGITQSPKYLFRKEGQNVTLSCEQNLNHDAMYWYRQDPGQGLRLIYYSQIVNDFQKGDIAEGYSVSREKKESFPLTVTSAQKNPTAFYLCASSTTVAAGNTIYFGEGSWLTVV.

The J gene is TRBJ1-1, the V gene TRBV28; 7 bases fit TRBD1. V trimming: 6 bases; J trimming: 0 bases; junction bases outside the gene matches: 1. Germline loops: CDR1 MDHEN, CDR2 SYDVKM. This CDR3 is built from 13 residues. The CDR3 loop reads CASSRGMNTEAFF. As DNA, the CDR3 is TGTGCCAGCAGCAGGGGGATGAACACTGAAGCTTTCTTT. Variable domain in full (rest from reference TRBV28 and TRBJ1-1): DVKVTQSSRYLVKRTGEKVFLECVQDMDHENMFWYRQDPGLGLRLIYFSYDVKMKEKGDIPEGYSVSREKKERFSLILESASTNQTSMYLCASSRGMNTEAFFGQGTRLTVV.

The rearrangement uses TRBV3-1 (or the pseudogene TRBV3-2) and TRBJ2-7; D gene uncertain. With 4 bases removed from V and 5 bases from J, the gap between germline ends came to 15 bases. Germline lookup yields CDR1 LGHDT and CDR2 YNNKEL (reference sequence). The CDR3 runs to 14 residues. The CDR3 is CASSRLAATDEQYF. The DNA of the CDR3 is TGTGCCAGCAGCCGGCTGGCGGCGACGGACGAGCAGTACTTC.

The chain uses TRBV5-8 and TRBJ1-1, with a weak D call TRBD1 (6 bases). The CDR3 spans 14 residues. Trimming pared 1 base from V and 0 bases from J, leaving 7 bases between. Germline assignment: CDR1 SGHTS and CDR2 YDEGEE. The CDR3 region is CASSLRGMNTEAFF. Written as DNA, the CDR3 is TGTGCCAGCAGCTTGAGGGGGATGAACACTGAAGCTTTCTTT.

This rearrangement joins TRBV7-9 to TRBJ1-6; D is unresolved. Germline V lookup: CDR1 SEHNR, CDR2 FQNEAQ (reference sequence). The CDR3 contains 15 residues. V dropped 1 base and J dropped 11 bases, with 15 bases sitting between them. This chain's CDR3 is CASSLDIGVGAPLHF. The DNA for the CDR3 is TGTGCCAGCAGCTTAGACATCGGGGTCGGGGCACCCCTCCACTTT.

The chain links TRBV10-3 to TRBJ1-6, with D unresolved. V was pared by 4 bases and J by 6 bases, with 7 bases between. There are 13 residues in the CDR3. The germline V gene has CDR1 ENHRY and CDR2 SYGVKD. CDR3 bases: TGTGCCATCAGTGTTTCTACTAATTCACCCCTCCACTTT. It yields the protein CAISVSTNSPLHF.

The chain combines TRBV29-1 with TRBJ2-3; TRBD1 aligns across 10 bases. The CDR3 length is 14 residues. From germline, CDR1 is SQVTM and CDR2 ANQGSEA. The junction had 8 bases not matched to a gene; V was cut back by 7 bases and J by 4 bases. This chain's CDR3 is CSARGTGVADTQYF. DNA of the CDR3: TGCAGCGCCCGAGGGACAGGGGTGGCAGATACGCAGTATTTT.

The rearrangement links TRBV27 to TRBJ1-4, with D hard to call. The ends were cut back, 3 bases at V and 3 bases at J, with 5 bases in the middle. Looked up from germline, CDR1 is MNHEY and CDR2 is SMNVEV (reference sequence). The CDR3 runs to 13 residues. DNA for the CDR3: TGTGCCAGCAGTTTTCTTCCTAATGAAAAACTGTTTTTT. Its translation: CASSFLPNEKLFF.

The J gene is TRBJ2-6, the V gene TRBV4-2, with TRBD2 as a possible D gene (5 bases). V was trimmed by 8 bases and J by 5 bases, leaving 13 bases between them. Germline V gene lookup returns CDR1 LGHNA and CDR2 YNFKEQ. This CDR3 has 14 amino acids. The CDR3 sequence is CASPPRGWANVLTF. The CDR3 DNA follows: TGTGCCAGCCCACCTCGGGGTTGGGCCAACGTCCTGACTTTC.

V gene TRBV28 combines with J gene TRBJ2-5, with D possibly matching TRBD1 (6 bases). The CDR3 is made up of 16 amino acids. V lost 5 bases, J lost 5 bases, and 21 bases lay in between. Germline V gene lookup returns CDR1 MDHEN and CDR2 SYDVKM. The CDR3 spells CASSGGLTGQVETQYF. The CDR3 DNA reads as TGTGCCAGCAGTGGAGGACTCACAGGGCAGGTGGAGACCCAGTACTTC.

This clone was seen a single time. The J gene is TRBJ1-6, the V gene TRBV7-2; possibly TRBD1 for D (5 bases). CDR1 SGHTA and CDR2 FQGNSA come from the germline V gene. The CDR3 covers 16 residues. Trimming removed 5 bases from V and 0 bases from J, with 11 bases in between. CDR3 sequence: CASSRDGSSYNSPLHF. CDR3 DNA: TGTGCCAGCAGCCGGGACGGGAGCTCCTATAATTCACCCCTCCACTTT. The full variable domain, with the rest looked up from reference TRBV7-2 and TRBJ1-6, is GAGVSQSPSNKVTEKGKDVELRCDPISGHTALYWYRQSLGQGLEFLIYFQGNSAPDKSGLPSDRFSAERTGGSVSTLTIQRTQQEDSAVYLCASSRDGSSYNSPLHFGNGTRLTVT.

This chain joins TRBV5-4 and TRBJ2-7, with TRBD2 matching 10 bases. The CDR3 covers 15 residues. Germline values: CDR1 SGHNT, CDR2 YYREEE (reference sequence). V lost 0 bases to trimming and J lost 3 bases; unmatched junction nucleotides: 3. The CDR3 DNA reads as TGTGCCAGCAGCTTGGGGACTAGCGGAAACTACGAGCAGTACTTC. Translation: CASSLGTSGNYEQYF.